The next 22 T cell receptor beta chains were all read from a single sample in a study of response to subunit inactivated influenza vaccine. A single record per CDR3 protein comes from TCRdb applying MiXCR to the RT-PCR reads. This sample has some 640,000 distinct CDR3 sequences, with around 14% found just once. The sample here was PBMCs from blood, taken roughly 15 days before vaccination. The receptor source for this set is a man aged 45-65 years who received an inactivated influenza vaccine.

The CDR3, as DNA: TGCAGTGCCCAGCGAGCTCTAGCGGGGAAGGCAGATACGCAGTATTTT. Its protein product is CSAQRALAGKADTQYF. This chain joins TRBV20-1 and TRBJ2-3; TRBD2 matches at 9 bases. CDR1 is DFQATT and CDR2 is SNEGSKA in the germline V gene (reference sequence). The trim removed 6 bases at V and 4 bases at J, leaving 14 bases unmatched. The CDR3 totals 16 residues.

J is TRBJ1-2 and V is TRBV5-1; possibly TRBD1 for D (6 bases). V was trimmed by 4 bases and J by 8 bases, leaving 21 bases between them. Looked up from germline, CDR1 is SGHRS and CDR2 is YFSETQ. The CDR3 spans 15 residues. DNA of the CDR3: TGCGCCAGCAGCGGGACCTCGGGGGGCGAGGGCGGCTACACCTTC. Translated: CASSGTSGGEGGYTF.

This chain joins TRBV12-3 or TRBV12-4 and TRBJ1-6; TRBD1 is a possible D gene (6 bases). The V end lost 2 bases, the J end lost 7 bases, and 12 bases lay between the germline ends. The CDR3 has 15 amino acids. The CDR3 sequence is CASSLRQGSNSPLHF. The CDR3 DNA reads as TGTGCCAGCAGTTTAAGGCAGGGGTCAAATTCACCCCTCCACTTT.

The rearrangement links TRBV4-2 to TRBJ2-1; TRBD2 agrees at 8 bases. The CDR3 covers 20 residues. Per the germline V gene, CDR1 is LGHNA and CDR2 is YNFKEQ. Trimming took 0 bases from V and 4 from J; bases not matched to a gene: 17. The CDR3 nucleotides read TGTGCCAGCAGCCAAGAAAAAGGCGGGGGGACGGAACGGAAGTACAATGAGCAGTTCTTC. Translating it yields CASSQEKGGGTERKYNEQFF.

The genes are TRBV11-2 and TRBJ2-2; D is uncertain. Germline CDR1 is SGHAT and CDR2 is FQNNGV. This CDR3 has 18 residues. The ends were cut back, 5 bases at V and 0 bases at J, with 19 bases in the middle. The CDR3 DNA reads TGTGCCAGCAGCCGATTAGCCCCAGGACCGACGAACACCGGGGAGCTGTTTTTT. Translated: CASSRLAPGPTNTGELFF.

This clonotype was detected many times. The chain recombines TRBV20-1 with TRBJ2-3, with TRBD1 identical over 12 bases. The length of the CDR3 is 17 residues. V lost 6 bases, J lost 4 bases, and 14 bases stayed unmatched. From germline, CDR1 is DFQATT and CDR2 SNEGSKA (reference sequence). In nucleotides, the CDR3 is TGCAGTGCAGCAGGGGGGGACAGGGGGCGAATTGCAGATACGCAGTATTTT. Protein product: CSAAGGDRGRIADTQYF.

This clonotype was found a few times. The CDR3 spells CASSQAFMLGVGRSYNEQFF. The CDR3 DNA reads TGCGCCAGCAGCCAGGCTTTTATGCTAGGGGTCGGTCGCTCCTACAATGAGCAGTTCTTC. The chain couples TRBV4-3 to TRBJ2-1; tentatively, D is TRBD1 (5 bases). CDR3 size: 20 residues. CDR1 and CDR2 from the germline V gene are LGHNA and YSLEER. V shed 3 bases and J shed 0 bases, with 24 bases lying between them.

The rearrangement joins TRBV20-1 to TRBJ2-1; either TRBD1 or TRBD2 may supply D (5 bases each). This CDR3 spans 14 amino acids. The germline CDR1 and CDR2 sequences are DFQATT and SNEGSKA (reference sequence). The ends were cut back, 5 bases at V and 2 bases at J, with 13 bases in the middle. CDR3 protein: CSALQGPTYNEQFF. The CDR3 coding sequence is TGCAGTGCTTTGCAGGGACCGACCTACAATGAGCAGTTCTTC.

This clonotype appeared many times. The chain combines TRBV27 with TRBJ2-1; TRBD2 agrees at 11 bases. V lost 6 bases and J lost 0; bases outside the gene matches: 13. From germline, CDR1 is MNHEY and CDR2 SMNVEV (reference sequence). This CDR3 has 19 residues. Here the CDR3 DNA reads TGTGCCAGCAGGTCCACTAGCGGGGGCTACAGGAGCTCCTACAATGAGCAGTTCTTC. Translation: CASRSTSGGYRSSYNEQFF.

The sample holds a few counts of this clonotype. The J gene is TRBJ2-2, the V gene TRBV15; the match to TRBD2 covers 7 bases. V shed 3 bases and J 5 bases; nucleotides not matched to a gene: 9. CDR1 and CDR2 from the germline V gene are LNHNV and YYDKDF (reference sequence). This CDR3 is built from 16 residues. The CDR3 region is CATSSGGGRRTGELFF. CDR3 nucleotides: TGTGCCACCAGCAGTGGTGGCGGGAGAAGGACCGGGGAGCTGTTTTTT.

The V gene is TRBV6-6, the J gene TRBJ2-1; D remains ambiguous. This CDR3 is built from 11 residues. The germline CDR1 and CDR2 sequences are MNHNY and SVGAGI (reference sequence). V was cut by 5 bases and J by 8 bases, with 7 bases left in between. The CDR3 sequence is CASSAPHEQFF. The DNA of the CDR3 is TGTGCCAGCAGTGCCCCCCATGAGCAGTTCTTC.

This clonotype was seen more than once but under ten times. The germline gene is not matched at one end of the junction; a read error may be the cause. The chain has TRBV7-7 and TRBJ2-1; 10 bases align to TRBD2. Germline loops: CDR1 SSHAT, CDR2 FNYEAQ (reference sequence). There are 16 residues in the CDR3. The CDR3 loop is CASSLAPSGGYNEQFF. The DNA for the CDR3 is TGTGCTAGCAGCTTAGCGCCTAGCGGGGGATACAATGAGCAGTTCTTC. Full variable domain (outside the CDR3, taken from reference TRBV7-7 and TRBJ2-1): GAGVSQSPRYKVTKRGQDVTLRCDPISSHATLYWYQQALGQGPEFLTYFNYEAQPDKSGLPSDRFSAERPEGSISTLTIQRTEQRDSAMYRCASSLAPSGGYNEQFFGPGTRLTVL.

This clonotype was detected only a few times. The chain carries TRBV3-1 and TRBJ1-2, with D perhaps matching TRBD1 (5 bases). V was clipped by 1 base and J by 5 bases, with 8 bases between them. The germline CDR1 and CDR2 sequences are LGHDT and YNNKEL (reference sequence). The CDR3 extends over 13 amino acids. The CDR3 spells CASSQGQRYGYTF. In DNA form, the CDR3 reads TGTGCCAGCAGCCAAGGACAGCGGTATGGCTACACCTTC.

This chain connects TRBV4-2 to TRBJ2-7, with D possibly TRBD2 on 5 matching bases. Per the germline V gene, CDR1 is LGHNA and CDR2 is YNFKEQ. There are 14 residues in the CDR3. V lost 4 bases and J 3 bases, leaving 13 bases between the germline ends. In DNA, the CDR3 is TGTGCCAGCAGCCCCCACTATGGAGGCTACGAGCAGTACTTC. Translated, it gives CASSPHYGGYEQYF.

This clonotype was detected ten times or more. This chain uses TRBV9 with TRBJ1-3; D perhaps matches TRBD1 (5 bases). V gave up 4 bases and J gave up 0 bases, with 14 bases separating them. CDR3 size: 16 residues. Germline V gene lookup returns CDR1 SGDLS and CDR2 YYNGEE. Here the CDR3 reads CASSSRTQNSGNTIYF. The CDR3 DNA reads as TGTGCCAGCAGCTCAAGGACACAGAACTCTGGAAACACCATATATTTT.

This clonotype was found a few times. The chain carries TRBV10-3 and TRBJ2-2, with D perhaps matching TRBD1 (5 bases). Germline-derived CDR1 and CDR2 are ENHRY and SYGVKD. The CDR3 covers 13 residues. The V end lost 4 bases, the J end lost 7 bases, and 10 bases lay between the germline ends. The CDR3 coding sequence is TGTGCCATCAGTGTTCAGGGTAGCGGGGAGCTGTTTTTT. It yields the protein CAISVQGSGELFF.

This clonotype was counted a few times. V gene TRBV2 combines with J gene TRBJ2-7; the D gene is possibly TRBD1 (5 bases). Germline V lookup: CDR1 SNHLY, CDR2 FYNNEI. Trimming removed 2 bases from V and 3 bases from J, with 11 bases in between. The CDR3 has 14 amino acids. The CDR3 is CASSERQGHYEQYF. The CDR3 bases are TGTGCCAGCAGTGAAAGGCAGGGCCACTACGAGCAGTACTTC.

In the case of this clonotype: At one end the junction does not follow the germline gene, possibly because of a read error. This sequence joins TRBV5-5 and TRBJ2-1, with D hard to call. This CDR3 comprises 14 residues. Per the germline V gene, CDR1 is SGHKS and CDR2 is YYEKEE (reference sequence). CDR3 sequence (DNA): TGTGCCAGCAGCTTTTCGGGTTCCCCCAATGACCAGTTCTTC. Protein sequence: CASSFSGSPNDQFF.

V is TRBV6-5 and J is TRBJ1-2; no clear D gene. This CDR3 is built from 14 residues. Germline V CDR1 and CDR2: MNHEY, SVGAGI. V lost 4 bases, J lost 8 bases, and 17 bases lay in between. CDR3 in amino acids: CASSSGLSAIGYTF. Written as DNA, the CDR3 is TGTGCCAGCAGTTCCGGACTGTCTGCTATCGGCTACACCTTC.

This clonotype came up a few times. The J gene is TRBJ2-2, the V gene TRBV28; a weak D match, TRBD1 (6 bases). The germline gives CDR1 MDHEN, CDR2 SYDVKM. The CDR3 has 14 amino acids. V was trimmed by 7 bases and J by 0 bases, leaving 9 bases between them. CDR3 DNA sequence: TGTGCCAGCAATGGGACACCGAACACCGGGGAGCTGTTTTTT. It specifies CASNGTPNTGELFF.

This chain connects TRBV12-3 or TRBV12-4 to TRBJ2-1; no firm D call. The CDR3 is 14 amino acids. V dropped 2 bases and J dropped 8 bases, with 13 bases sitting between them. CDR3 in DNA: TGTGCCAGCAGTTTATTCCTAGGGCCCCATGAGCAGTTCTTC. Amino acid sequence: CASSLFLGPHEQFF.

The chain links TRBV7-8 to TRBJ2-3; 8 nucleotides agree with TRBD2. Germline CDR1 and CDR2: SGHVS and FQNEAQ. V trimming: 2 bases; J trimming: 4 bases; junction bases outside the gene matches: 8. The CDR3 covers 16 residues. CDR3 nucleotide sequence: TGTGCCAGCAGCTTATCCGGCGGCGGGAGGTCAGATACGCAGTATTTT. Translation gives CASSLSGGGRSDTQYF.